Shown below are 22 T cell receptor beta chains from a single sample sequenced in a study of response to subunit inactivated influenza vaccine. MiXCR, run by TCRdb on the RT-PCR reads, gives a single entry per CDR3 protein. The sample yields fewer than 800,000 distinct CDR3 sequences, around 14% seen once. The sequenced sample was PBMCs from blood, obtained 11 to 12 days after vaccination. These receptors were obtained from a man aged 45 to 65 who received an inactivated influenza vaccine.

The V gene is TRBV2, the J gene TRBJ2-7; D gene ambiguous. Germline assignment: CDR1 SNHLY and CDR2 FYNNEI. The CDR3 length is 12 residues. The germline V and J ends were trimmed by 6 bases and 9 bases, with 15 bases remaining between them. DNA of the CDR3: TGTGCCAGCAGGCCCGATGGGTTCGGGCAGTACTTC. This gives the protein CASRPDGFGQYF.

In this sample, this clonotype turned up a few times. Given the absence of the conserved phenylalanine or tryptophan at the CDR3 end, a read error is likely. It is unclear where the CDR3 begins or ends on the DNA, so no DNA is shown, and the CDR3 is as TCRdb lists it. V and J are TRBV6-5 and TRBJ2-3; no check of the table's D call, TRBD1, against the DNA was made. The CDR3 spans 12 amino acids, including both terminal residues. Germline V gene data show CDR1 as MNHEY and CDR2 as SVGAGI. CDR3 loop: CASSYRRDSPRG.

Written as DNA, the CDR3 is TGTGCCATCAGTCGCATCAGTGCTAGCGGGGGCACAGATACGCAGTATTTT. Translation gives CAISRISASGGTDTQYF. The rearrangement links TRBV10-3 to TRBJ2-3, with 9 nucleotides matching TRBD2. The germline V gene encodes CDR1 ENHRY and CDR2 SYGVKD. There are 17 residues in the CDR3. Germline trimming cut 5 bases from V and 1 base from J; bases unmatched to any gene: 10.

This clonotype was seen a handful of times. The V call is TRBV4-3, the J call TRBJ1-2; weak D call: TRBD1 (5 bases). The V end was cut by 1 base, the J end by 2 bases, with 11 bases between. This CDR3 contains 15 residues. Germline V gene lookup returns CDR1 LGHNA and CDR2 YSLEER. The CDR3 sequence: CASSQALTGNYGYTF. The CDR3 DNA reads TGCGCCAGCAGCCAAGCCCTCACAGGCAACTATGGCTACACCTTC.

This clonotype was recorded a few times. This chain links TRBV7-2 with TRBJ1-2; possible D gene TRBD1, 6 bases. Trimming removed 3 bases at V and 8 bases at J, with 10 bases between. The CDR3 loop spans 12 amino acids. From germline, CDR1 is SGHTA and CDR2 FQGNSA. DNA of the CDR3: TGTGCCAGCAGCTTGACAGGCGTCGGCTACACCTTC. It is translated as CASSLTGVGYTF. Based on the CDR3 plus reference TRBV7-2 and TRBJ1-2, the full variable domain is GAGVSQSPSNKVTEKGKDVELRCDPISGHTALYWYRQSLGQGLEFLIYFQGNSAPDKSGLPSDRFSAERTGGSVSTLTIQRTQQEDSAVYLCASSLTGVGYTFGSGTRLTVV.

This clonotype was detected a few times. V and J are TRBV12-3 or TRBV12-4 and TRBJ1-5; TRBD1 matches 8 bases. The V and J ends lost 5 bases and 7 bases, in that order; junction bases with no gene match: 4. This CDR3 is 13 amino acids long. The CDR3, as DNA: TGTGCCAGCAGTCCTACAGGGGGACAGCCCCAGCATTTT. This translates into CASSPTGGQPQHF.

The rearrangement joins TRBV24-1 to TRBJ2-2; D is perhaps TRBD1 (5 bases). The V end was cut by 9 bases, the J end by 0 bases, with 10 bases between. The CDR3 extends over 14 amino acids. Looked up from germline, CDR1 is KGHDR and CDR2 is SFDVKD. In DNA form, the CDR3 reads TGTGCCACCCAGGGCATCGCGAACACCGGGGAGCTGTTTTTT. Translated: CATQGIANTGELFF.

The chain links TRBV20-1 to TRBJ2-7; D may correspond to TRBD1 or TRBD2 (5 bases each). The CDR3 spans 14 residues. CDR1 is DFQATT and CDR2 is SNEGSKA in the germline V gene (reference sequence). V was shortened by 0 bases and J by 1 base, with 10 bases between the two germline ends. For the CDR3, the DNA is TGCAGTGCTAGAGAATGGGGGAGTTCCTACGAGCAGTACTTC. Translated, it gives CSAREWGSSYEQYF.

This clonotype was observed a handful of times. The germline gene is not matched at one end of the junction; a read error may be the cause. The genes are TRBV5-1 and TRBJ1-4; D is unresolved. The germline CDR1 and CDR2 sequences are SGHRS and YFSETQ. This CDR3 comprises 10 residues. CDR3 residues: CASSPAAAAF. The CDR3 coding sequence is TGCGCCAGCAGCCCCGCCGCGGCAGCATTT. The variable domain in full, with the rest retrieved from reference TRBV5-1 and TRBJ1-4, is KAGVTQTPRYLIKTRGQQVTLSCSPISGHRSVSWYQQTPGQGLQFLFEYFSETQRNKGNFPGRFSGRQFSNSRSEMNVSTLELGDSALYLCASSPAAAAFGSGTQLSVL.

The chain's CDR3 is CAISVGANVLTF. The CDR3, as DNA: TGTGCCATCAGTGTGGGGGCCAACGTCCTGACTTTC. The chain joins TRBV10-3 to TRBJ2-6, with D hard to call. V shed 4 bases and J shed 4 bases, with 2 bases lying between them. Germline CDR1 and CDR2: ENHRY and SYGVKD. The CDR3 runs 12 residues.

The count of this clonotype is one. The chain joins TRBV7-2 to TRBJ2-5; 12 nucleotides line up with TRBD2. V shed 4 bases and J 5 bases; nucleotides not matched to a gene: 8. Germline V lookup: CDR1 SGHTA, CDR2 FQGNSA. There are 16 residues in the CDR3. CDR3: CASSSETSGGRETQYF. The CDR3 DNA sequence: TGTGCCAGCAGCTCTGAGACTAGCGGGGGTCGGGAGACCCAGTACTTC. Using reference TRBV7-2 and TRBJ2-5 for the parts outside the CDR3, the full variable domain is GAGVSQSPSNKVTEKGKDVELRCDPISGHTALYWYRQSLGQGLEFLIYFQGNSAPDKSGLPSDRFSAERTGGSVSTLTIQRTQQEDSAVYLCASSSETSGGRETQYFGPGTRLLVL.

The V call is TRBV7-2, the J call TRBJ1-5; TRBD1 matches at 7 bases. Germline trimming cut 2 bases from V and 8 bases from J; bases unmatched to any gene: 6. The length of the CDR3 is 14 residues. Germline CDR1 SGHTA, CDR2 FQGNSA. CDR3 loop: CASSLQGGREPQHF. As DNA, the CDR3 is TGTGCCAGCAGCTTACAGGGGGGGAGGGAGCCCCAGCATTTT. Full variable domain (missing parts from reference TRBV7-2 and TRBJ1-5): GAGVSQSPSNKVTEKGKDVELRCDPISGHTALYWYRQSLGQGLEFLIYFQGNSAPDKSGLPSDRFSAERTGGSVSTLTIQRTQQEDSAVYLCASSLQGGREPQHFGDGTRLSIL.

This clonotype was recorded at least ten times. The chain uses TRBV4-3 and TRBJ2-3; 7 positions match TRBD2. The CDR3 has 16 amino acids. Germline V gene data show CDR1 as LGHNA and CDR2 as YSLEER. With V trimmed by 1 base and J by 6 bases, 10 bases remained unmatched. The CDR3 DNA follows: TGCGCCAGCAGCCAAGCCGGCGGGAGAGCGATTGATACGCAGTATTTT. Its protein is CASSQAGGRAIDTQYF.

This clonotype was seen only a few times. The chain carries TRBV20-1 and TRBJ1-4, with 7 bases fitting TRBD1. Trimming removed 6 bases from V and 4 bases from J; junction bases left unmatched: 8. The germline V gene encodes CDR1 DFQATT and CDR2 SNEGSKA (reference sequence). The CDR3 length is 14 residues. In nucleotides, the CDR3 is TGCAGTGCAACCTCCGGGACAGTTAATGAAAAACTGTTTTTT. Translating it yields CSATSGTVNEKLFF.

V usage is TRBV18 and J usage is TRBJ2-7; 10 nucleotides align to TRBD1. J lost 6 bases, V lost 6 bases, and 11 bases had no gene match. Germline V gene lookup returns CDR1 KGHSH and CDR2 LQKENI. CDR3 length equals 15 residues. The CDR3 DNA reads as TGTGCCAGCTCCCCCACCTTTGGACAGGGGGGCGAGCAGTACTTC. It codes for CASSPTFGQGGEQYF.

This chain joins TRBV29-1 and TRBJ2-2; 8 bases agree with TRBD2. Per germline, CDR1 SQVTM and CDR2 ANQGSEA. V dropped 7 bases and J dropped 3; count of bases not matched to a gene: 10. The CDR3 consists of 15 residues. DNA for the CDR3: TGCAGCGGGCGCGGTGCTAGCGGGTACACCGGGGAGCTGTTTTTT. This codes for CSGRGASGYTGELFF.

The chain employs TRBV5-1 and TRBJ2-1; D is unresolved. Germline CDR1 SGHRS, CDR2 YFSETQ. The CDR3 has 15 residues. Trimming pared 0 bases from V and 5 bases from J, leaving 12 bases between. CDR3 nucleotides: TGCGCCAGCAGCTTGGCCACGGGCCCCGACAATGAGCAGTTCTTC. Protein product: CASSLATGPDNEQFF.

Concerning this clonotype itself: This may come from a read error, since a much larger clone is one base off. The CDR3 here is CASARLAGGSFHEHFF. CDR3 in DNA: TGCGCCAGCGCTAGACTAGCGGGAGGGTCGTTCCATGAGCATTTCTTC. The rearrangement joins TRBV5-1 to TRBJ2-1, with 14 positions matching TRBD2. The germline CDR1 and CDR2 sequences are SGHRS and YFSETQ. The length of the CDR3 is 16 residues.

The chain uses TRBV7-2 and TRBJ1-6, with D uncertain. Trimming removed 5 bases from V and 7 bases from J, with 9 bases in between. The CDR3 spans 13 residues. Germline CDR1 reads SGHTA; CDR2 reads FQGNSA. CDR3 sequence: CASSRIQNSPLHF. CDR3 coding DNA: TGTGCCAGCAGCAGAATTCAAAATTCACCCCTCCACTTT.

V gene TRBV7-9 combines with J gene TRBJ1-2, with no clear D. Germline V gene sequence: CDR1 SEHNR, CDR2 FQNEAQ (reference sequence). V lost 6 bases and J 5 bases, leaving 10 bases between the germline ends. This CDR3 is 12 amino acids long. The CDR3 DNA sequence: TGTGCCAGCAGTTCAGAGTATTATGGCTACACCTTC. It encodes CASSSEYYGYTF.

There are a few counts of this clonotype. This chain uses TRBV15 with TRBJ2-5; possibly TRBD2 for D (6 bases). In germline, CDR1 is LNHNV, CDR2 YYDKDF (reference sequence). The CDR3 totals 16 residues. V was cut by 6 bases and J by 4 bases, with 21 bases left in between. The CDR3 DNA is TGTGCCACCAGGGACCTGGAGCGGGTGGACCGAGAGACCCAGTACTTC. Translation gives CATRDLERVDRETQYF.

The table lists this clonotype with many counts. The chain carries TRBV12-3 or TRBV12-4 and TRBJ2-2; perhaps TRBD1 as D (5 bases). V was cut by 6 bases and J by 6 bases, with 11 bases left in between. The CDR3 sequence is 13 residues long. Here the CDR3 DNA reads TGTGCCAGCAGCCTGCAGGGTTCCGGGGAGCTGTTTTTT. Translating gives CASSLQGSGELFF.